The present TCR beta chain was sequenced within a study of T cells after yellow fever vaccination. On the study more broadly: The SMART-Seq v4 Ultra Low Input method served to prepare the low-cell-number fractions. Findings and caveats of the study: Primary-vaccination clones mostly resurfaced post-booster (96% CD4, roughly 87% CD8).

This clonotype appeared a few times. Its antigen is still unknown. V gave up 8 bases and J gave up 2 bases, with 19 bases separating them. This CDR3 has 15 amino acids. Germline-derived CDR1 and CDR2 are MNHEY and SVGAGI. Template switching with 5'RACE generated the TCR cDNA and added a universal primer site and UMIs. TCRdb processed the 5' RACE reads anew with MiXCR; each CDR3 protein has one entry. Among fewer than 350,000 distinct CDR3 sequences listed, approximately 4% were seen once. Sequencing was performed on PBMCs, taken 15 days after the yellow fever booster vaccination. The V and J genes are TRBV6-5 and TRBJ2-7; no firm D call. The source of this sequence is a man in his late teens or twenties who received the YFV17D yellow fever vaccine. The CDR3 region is CASRNGYRITYEQYV. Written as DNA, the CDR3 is TGTGCCAGCCGAAACGGTTATCGGATTACCTACGAGCAGTACGTC.